The source of this TCR beta chain is a study of CD8 T cells in ankylosing spondylitis. Broader study findings: Matched ankylosing spondylitis synovial fluid reportedly contained a significantly enriched population of disease-linked clones.

In TCRdb, the 5' RACE reads were re-called with MiXCR into one record per CDR3 protein. The repertoire holds about 260,000 distinct CDR3 sequences, roughly a quarter seen once, with approximately 0.61% in the top ten. The CDR3 length is 13 residues. V dropped 3 bases and J dropped 3; count of bases not matched to a gene: 2. Per germline, CDR1 LGHDT and CDR2 YNNKEL (reference sequence). On this clonotype: Its antigen remains unknown.

The rearrangement joins TRBV3-1 to TRBJ2-7; 7 bases fit TRBD1. This receptor was taken from a male donor with ankylosing spondylitis or in good health (not recorded which). The specimen sequenced was blood, either unsorted or a sorted T cell fraction (not recorded which). The DNA of the CDR3 is TGTGCCAGCAGCCAGAGGGACAGCTACGAGCAGTACTTC. This translates into CASSQRDSYEQYF.